This T cell receptor beta chain was identified during a study of CD8 T cells in ankylosing spondylitis. Study-level findings and limits: A TCR beta motif of 8 or 9 highly homologous variants appeared characteristic of ankylosing spondylitis blood. Peripheral blood held disease-linked clones only at relatively low frequency, and these were CD8+. Reported data indicate significant enrichment of disease-linked clones within matched ankylosing spondylitis synovial fluid.

TCRdb processed the 5' RACE reads anew with MiXCR; each CDR3 protein has one entry. The data hold about 240,000 distinct CDR3 sequences, with 8.6% observed a single time. The CDR3 is 14 amino acids. Germline CDR1 and CDR2: DFQATT and SNEGSKA (reference sequence). The V gene end was trimmed by 6 bases and the J gene end by 4 bases; junction bases not matched to a gene: 9. This clonotype was recorded many times. Its antigen is unidentified. Material: blood, either unsorted or a sorted T cell fraction (not recorded which). The sequence derives from a male donor with ankylosing spondylitis or in good health (not recorded which). The chain uses TRBV20-1 and TRBJ2-5, with TRBD2 matching 9 bases. The CDR3 reads CSALSGGGTETQYF. The CDR3, as DNA: TGCAGTGCACTTAGCGGGGGCGGGACAGAGACCCAGTACTTC.